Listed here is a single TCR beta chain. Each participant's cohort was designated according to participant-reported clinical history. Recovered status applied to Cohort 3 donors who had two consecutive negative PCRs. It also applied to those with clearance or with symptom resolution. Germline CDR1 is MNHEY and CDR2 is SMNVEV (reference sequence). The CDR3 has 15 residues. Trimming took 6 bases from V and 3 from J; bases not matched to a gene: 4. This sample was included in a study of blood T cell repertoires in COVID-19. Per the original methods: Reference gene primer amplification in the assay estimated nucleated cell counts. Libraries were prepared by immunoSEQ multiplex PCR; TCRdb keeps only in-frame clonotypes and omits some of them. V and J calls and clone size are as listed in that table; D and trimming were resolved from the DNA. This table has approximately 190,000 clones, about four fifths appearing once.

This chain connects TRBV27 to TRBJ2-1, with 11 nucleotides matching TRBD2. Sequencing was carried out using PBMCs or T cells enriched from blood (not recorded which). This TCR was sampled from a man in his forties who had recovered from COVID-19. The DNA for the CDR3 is TGTGCCAGCAGCGCAACTAGCGGGGGCTACAATGAGCAGTTCTTC. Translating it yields CASSATSGGYNEQFF.